The following is a TCR beta chain sequence with its context. Its specificity is unknown. The researchers obtained blood RNA from unsorted whole blood and also extracted germline DNA. With a constant-region primer, TCR beta cDNA was made from 400 to 550 ng of total RNA. What produced the TCR beta libraries was three nested multiplex PCR rounds using slightly modified ARM-PCR. Running 9 to 10 cycles apiece, the first two PCR rounds relied on TRBV1-TRBV30 forward primers together with a C-beta reverse primer. TCRdb called the multiplex PCR reads again in MiXCR, with one record for every CDR3 protein. The sample includes roughly 330,000 distinct CDR3 sequences, about 65% of them seen just once. The CDR3 is made up of 17 amino acids. Per germline, CDR1 SGHAT and CDR2 FQNNGV. Germline trimming cut 7 bases from V and 5 bases from J; bases unmatched to any gene: 16. The entry originates in a study of tumor-infiltrating lymphocytes in primary liver carcinoma. Study at large: Samples produced roughly 3.65 to 8 million productive TCRbeta reads, comparable across tissue types.

Study-wide results and caveats: Pairs comparing tumor with adjacent tissue or blood overlapped less than pairs drawn from tumor regions.

The receptor comes from a man aged 35 to 55 with primary liver carcinoma and hepatitis B virus infection. The chain joins TRBV11-2 to TRBJ2-3; 9 nucleotides align to TRBD2. Sequences were obtained from peripheral blood. Written as DNA, the CDR3 is TGTGCCAGCACCCGGATTCCTAGCGGGATAGATGGAGATACGCAGTATTTT. Encoded protein: CASTRIPSGIDGDTQYF.